This TCR beta chain was identified during a study of cytomegalovirus exposure and HLA in healthy donors. Overall study context: According to later analysis, the same platform produced the 120 validation and under 700 first-cohort repertoires.

Whole-study findings and limits: The tendency of first-cohort TCR clusters to co-occur in the 120 or so validation repertoires was the finding of a later analysis. For cytomegalovirus status, the classifier reportedly gave diagnoses with high specificity and sensitivity.

Turning to this clone: Its antigen is unidentified.

The donors formed part of the approximately 120-subject validation cohort, distinct from the approximately 670-subject first cohort. TCRdb's table, derived via immunoSEQ multiplex PCR, lists solely in-frame clones and lacks some. The sample shows some 250,000 clones, about nine tenths of them seen only once. CDR1 is SGHTA and CDR2 is FQGTGA in the germline V gene. V was trimmed by 4 bases and J by 8 bases, leaving 12 bases between them. This CDR3 comprises 13 residues. Sequencing used PBMCs. This TCR was sampled from a woman in her 30s in good health and CMV-seronegative. The chain has TRBV7-3 and TRBJ2-1, with D possibly TRBD2 on 7 matching bases. The CDR3 is CASSSGEGYEQFF. The CDR3 bases are TGTGCCAGCAGCTCAGGGGAGGGCTATGAGCAGTTCTTC.